The 5 T cell receptor beta chains listed next were all sequenced from one sample in a study of human T cells and chemical hapten exposure. TCRdb itself ran the RACE reads through MiXCR, one entry per CDR3 protein. The sample lists tens of thousands of distinct CDR3 sequences; roughly 10% were seen once. Time point defined: patch test 2, 6 weeks after DPC sensitization. Treatment reported: therapeutic diphenylcyclopropenone sensitization with weekly scalp DPC. Material: whole blood, obtained in connection with sensitization to the hapten diphenylcyclopropenone (DPC). These receptors all stem from a woman in her fifties or sixties with alopecia areata. Some clones in this sample may be carry-over from other donors' samples.

V and J are TRBV4-1 and TRBJ2-4; D unresolved. Germline V gene data show CDR1 as MGHRA and CDR2 as YSYEKL. The CDR3 sequence is 17 residues long. Trimming removed 1 base from V and 0 bases from J, with 13 bases in between. CDR3 sequence: CASSQGISKKAKNIQYF. CDR3 sequence (DNA): TGCGCCAGCAGCCAAGGAATATCGAAAAAAGCCAAAAACATTCAGTACTTC.

This clonotype was recorded many times. The genes are TRBV12-5 and TRBJ1-5, with 7 bases aligning to TRBD1. The CDR3 sequence is 15 residues long. Germline V gene lookup returns CDR1 LGHNT and CDR2 FRNRAP. V was clipped by 2 bases and J by 6 bases; unmatched bases: 7. Here the CDR3 reads CASGLTRQGSQPQHF. The CDR3 DNA reads as TGTGCTAGTGGTTTGACCCGACAGGGATCTCAGCCCCAGCATTTT.

This clonotype occurred a few times. This chain uses TRBV7-2 with TRBJ2-3; D perhaps matches TRBD1 (5 bases). V lost 1 base, J lost 2 bases, and 13 bases lay in between. The CDR3 extends over 16 amino acids. Germline V CDR1 and CDR2: SGHTA, FQGNSA. The CDR3: CASSLGGQGPTDTQYF. The CDR3 coding sequence is TGTGCCAGCAGCTTAGGTGGGCAGGGCCCCACAGATACGCAGTATTTT. The whole variable domain, remainder taken from reference TRBV7-2 and TRBJ2-3, is GAGVSQSPSNKVTEKGKDVELRCDPISGHTALYWYRQSLGQGLEFLIYFQGNSAPDKSGLPSDRFSAERTGGSVSTLTIQRTQQEDSAVYLCASSLGGQGPTDTQYFGPGTRLTVL.

The rearrangement links TRBV28 to TRBJ1-6; unclear D gene. Germline V gene data show CDR1 as MDHEN and CDR2 as SYDVKM. This CDR3 contains 12 residues. V dropped 8 bases and J dropped 7 bases, with 9 bases sitting between them. DNA for the CDR3: TGTGCCAGCGGGTCGGGGAATTCACCCCTCCACTTT. Amino acids: CASGSGNSPLHF.

V usage is TRBV5-6 and J usage is TRBJ2-1; TRBD1 might be the D (6 bases). Germline values: CDR1 SGHDT, CDR2 YYEEEE. The CDR3 sequence is 17 residues long. Trimming took off 2 bases at V and 8 bases at J, with 23 bases between the two ends. The CDR3 region has the DNA TGTGCCAGCAGCTTTTACGTCCGTGGGGGCGGAGAGGATGAGCAGTTCTTC. Translation gives CASSFYVRGGGEDEQFF. Full variable domain (outside the CDR3, taken from reference TRBV5-6 and TRBJ2-1): DAGVTQSPTHLIKTRGQQVTLRCSPKSGHDTVSWYQQALGQGPQFIFQYYEEEERQRGNFPDRFSGHQFPNYSSELNVNALLLGDSALYLCASSFYVRGGGEDEQFFGPGTRLTVL.